This T cell receptor beta chain originates from a study of monozygotic twins with inflammatory bowel disease. With regard to this clonotype: Its target is unknown.

The authors isolated total RNA from whole blood without sorting T cells. The CDR3 consists of 16 residues. CDR1 SGHTA and CDR2 FQGTGA come from the germline V gene. Findings of the study overall: Distinguishing T cell subtypes was not possible.

Each of TCRalpha and TCRbeta cDNA went through two nested PCRs, lasting approximately 16 and 10 cycles. Using the 5' RACE reads, TCRdb records one entry per CDR3 protein without DNA. This specimen shows around 150,000 distinct CDR3 sequences; the ten leading clones hold more than 2.5%. The TCR comes from a human donor with ulcerative colitis or Crohn's disease, or a healthy co-twin of an affected twin (not recorded which). Material: blood. The V gene is TRBV7-3, the J gene TRBJ2-5; TCRdb names TRBD2, which stays unverified in the absence of DNA. This CDR3 reads CASSLGAGVGQETQYF. The complete variable domain, with remaining parts taken from reference TRBV7-3 and TRBJ2-5, reads GAGVSQTPSNKVTEKGKYVELRCDPISGHTALYWYRQSLGQGPEFLIYFQGTGAADDSGLPNDRFFAVRPEGSVSTLKIQRTERGDSAVYLCASSLGAGVGQETQYFGPGTRLLVL.